A selection of T cell receptor beta chains follows, all from one sample in a study of blood T cell repertoires in COVID-19. This table comes from immunoSEQ multiplex PCR, and its TCRdb copy is limited to in-frame clones, with some not included. The table has roughly 200,000 clones, roughly 85% seen once. Sequencing used peripheral blood. The receptors were sampled from a human donor with active or convalescent COVID-19. The donor label of this sample is uncertain. Each CDR3 is given with its conserved first and last residue. A D gene is named only where the DNA matches it firmly. Only part of the rows carry a size: once, few, many, or a class if the clone is expanded.

clone size: NA
D gene: NA
J gene: TRBJ2-7
V gene: TRBV25-1
CDR3 protein: CASSDPRQSSYEQYF
CDR3 DNA: TGTGCCAGCAGTGACCCCCGACAGTCATCCTACGAGCAGTACTTC

clone size: NA
D gene: TRBD1
J gene: TRBJ2-5
V gene: TRBV19
CDR3 protein: CASRRTGDQETQYF
CDR3 DNA: TGTGCCAGTAGGCGGACAGGGGACCAAGAGACCCAGTACTTC

clone size: NA
D gene: NA
J gene: TRBJ1-3
V gene: TRBV5-1
CDR3 protein: CASSLAGIGNTIYF
CDR3 DNA: TGCGCCAGCAGCTTGGCAGGGATCGGAAACACCATATATTTT

clone size: NA
D gene: NA
J gene: TRBJ2-7
V gene: TRBV5-4
CDR3 protein: CASSPDRLIYEQYF
CDR3 DNA: TGTGCCAGCAGTCCAGACAGGCTCATCTACGAGCAGTACTTC

clone size: NA
D gene: NA
J gene: TRBJ2-7
V gene: TRBV5-6
CDR3 protein: CASSLVTDEQYF
CDR3 DNA: TGTGCCAGCAGCCTAGTGACTGACGAGCAGTACTTC

clone size: NA
D gene: TRBD2
J gene: TRBJ2-1
V gene: TRBV2
CDR3 protein: CASSDRLAGGSEQFF
CDR3 DNA: TGTGCCAGCAGTGATAGGCTAGCGGGAGGTAGTGAGCAGTTCTTC

clone size: NA
D gene: NA
J gene: TRBJ2-7
V gene: TRBV6-6
CDR3 protein: CASSRAGTLSVEQYF
CDR3 DNA: TGTGCCAGCAGTCGCGCCGGGACTCTAAGTGTCGAACAGTACTTC

clone size: NA
D gene: NA
J gene: TRBJ1-3
V gene: TRBV30
CDR3 protein: CAWSVQQVTGNTIYF
CDR3 DNA: TGTGCCTGGAGCGTCCAACAGGTGACTGGAAACACCATATATTTT

clone size: once
D gene: TRBD2
J gene: TRBJ2-1
V gene: TRBV19
CDR3 protein: CASSQSGLAAEEQFF
CDR3 DNA: TGTGCCAGTAGTCAGTCGGGACTAGCGGCAGAAGAGCAGTTCTTC

clone size: NA
D gene: NA
J gene: TRBJ1-1
V gene: TRBV28
CDR3 protein: CAIRLGGEAFF
CDR3 DNA: TGTGCCATCCGACTTGGTGGTGAAGCTTTCTTT

clone size: NA
D gene: NA
J gene: TRBJ2-2
V gene: TRBV10-3
CDR3 protein: CAISVGQMNTGELFF
CDR3 DNA: TGTGCCATCAGTGTTGGACAGATGAACACCGGGGAGCTGTTTTTT

clone size: NA
D gene: TRBD2
J gene: TRBJ2-7
V gene: TRBV10-3
CDR3 protein: CVPGLAVEQYF
CDR3 DNA: TGTGTCCCGGGACTAGCGGTCGAGCAGTACTTC

clone size: NA
D gene: NA
J gene: TRBJ2-2
V gene: TRBV12-3/TRBV12-4
CDR3 protein: CATTRGDGELFF
CDR3 DNA: TGTGCCACCACCAGGGGCGACGGGGAGCTGTTTTTT

clone size: NA
D gene: TRBD2
J gene: TRBJ2-5
V gene: TRBV4-2
CDR3 protein: CASSQEWTSGGLGETQYF
CDR3 DNA: TGTGCCAGCAGCCAAGAGTGGACTAGCGGGGGGTTAGGGGAGACCCAGTACTTC

clone size: NA
D gene: TRBD1
J gene: TRBJ1-5
V gene: TRBV5-1
CDR3 protein: CASSWGQGRDQPQHF
CDR3 DNA: TGCGCCAGCAGCTGGGGACAGGGAAGGGATCAGCCCCAGCATTTT

clone size: NA
D gene: NA
J gene: TRBJ2-2
V gene: TRBV24-1
CDR3 protein: CATSDRARVGTGELFF
CDR3 DNA: TGTGCCACCAGTGACCGGGCCAGGGTAGGAACCGGGGAGCTGTTTTTT

clone size: NA
D gene: NA
J gene: TRBJ1-3
V gene: TRBV6-6
CDR3 protein: CASSSASTEAGNTIYF
CDR3 DNA: TGTGCCAGCAGTTCCGCATCAACAGAAGCAGGAAACACCATATATTTT

clone size: NA
D gene: TRBD2
J gene: TRBJ2-1
V gene: TRBV27
CDR3 protein: CASRASGLVRNEQFF
CDR3 DNA: TGTGCCAGCAGGGCCTCGGGACTAGTGCGCAATGAGCAGTTCTTC

clone size: once
D gene: TRBD2
J gene: TRBJ2-7
V gene: TRBV4-1
CDR3 protein: CASSHRSSGDSYEQYF
CDR3 DNA: TGCGCCAGCAGCCACCGAAGTAGCGGGGATTCCTACGAGCAGTACTTC

clone size: NA
D gene: NA
J gene: TRBJ1-6
V gene: TRBV19
CDR3 protein: CASRPDRSSYNSPLHF
CDR3 DNA: TGTGCCAGTAGACCAGACAGGAGCTCCTATAATTCACCCCTCCACTTT

clone size: NA
D gene: TRBD1
J gene: TRBJ2-7
V gene: TRBV9
CDR3 protein: CASSAHGQGNYEQYF
CDR3 DNA: TGTGCCAGCAGCGCCCACGGACAGGGGAACTACGAGCAGTACTTC

clone size: NA
D gene: TRBD2
J gene: TRBJ2-3
V gene: TRBV19
CDR3 protein: CASSLSSGTPGDTQYF
CDR3 DNA: TGTGCCAGTAGTTTATCTAGCGGAACCCCAGGAGATACGCAGTATTTT

clone size: few
D gene: TRBD2
J gene: TRBJ2-7
V gene: TRBV9
CDR3 protein: CASSRLAGVPYEQYF
CDR3 DNA: TGTGCCAGCAGTCGACTAGCGGGAGTTCCCTACGAGCAGTACTTC

clone size: NA
D gene: TRBD2
J gene: TRBJ2-1
V gene: TRBV30
CDR3 protein: CAWSVAGTTYNEQFF
CDR3 DNA: TGTGCCTGGAGTGTAGCGGGGACCACCTACAATGAGCAGTTCTTC

clone size: once
D gene: TRBD1
J gene: TRBJ1-2
V gene: TRBV24-1
CDR3 protein: CATSDAAGTGGRGYTF
CDR3 DNA: TGTGCCACCAGTGATGCTGCCGGGACAGGGGGCCGGGGCTACACCTTC

clone size: few
D gene: NA
J gene: TRBJ2-1
V gene: TRBV6-4
CDR3 protein: CASSAWTAPPYNEQFF
CDR3 DNA: TGTGCCAGCAGTGCCTGGACAGCGCCGCCTTACAATGAGCAGTTCTTC

clone size: NA
D gene: TRBD1
J gene: TRBJ1-4
V gene: TRBV13
CDR3 protein: CASSRGQGDEKLFF
CDR3 DNA: TGTGCCAGCAGCCGGGGACAGGGAGATGAAAAACTGTTTTTT

clone size: NA
D gene: NA
J gene: TRBJ1-2
V gene: TRBV19
CDR3 protein: CASSIYSRGYTF
CDR3 DNA: TGTGCCAGTAGTATTTACAGTCGCGGCTACACCTTC

clone size: NA
D gene: NA
J gene: TRBJ2-7
V gene: TRBV7-8
CDR3 protein: CASSLTHEQYF
CDR3 DNA: TGTGCCAGCAGCTTAACTCACGAGCAGTACTTC

clone size: NA
D gene: NA
J gene: TRBJ1-1
V gene: TRBV6-5
CDR3 protein: CASSYSGQGNEAFF
CDR3 DNA: TGTGCCAGCAGTTACTCGGGGCAGGGTAATGAAGCTTTCTTT

clone size: NA
D gene: NA
J gene: TRBJ2-1
V gene: TRBV29-1
CDR3 protein: CSVEGTSWNEQFF
CDR3 DNA: TGCAGCGTTGAGGGTACTAGTTGGAATGAGCAGTTCTTC

clone size: NA
D gene: TRBD2
J gene: TRBJ2-7
V gene: TRBV27
CDR3 protein: CASSFGAGGQGEQYF
CDR3 DNA: TGTGCCAGCAGTTTCGGAGCGGGGGGCCAGGGGGAGCAGTACTTC

clone size: NA
D gene: NA
J gene: TRBJ1-2
V gene: TRBV12-5
CDR3 protein: CASGLVQGYGYTF
CDR3 DNA: TGTGCTAGTGGTTTGGTACAGGGCTATGGCTACACCTTC

clone size: NA
D gene: NA
J gene: TRBJ1-2
V gene: TRBV5-4
CDR3 protein: CASSSLGGNYGYTF
CDR3 DNA: TGTGCCAGCAGCTCACTGGGGGGGAACTATGGCTACACCTTC

clone size: few
D gene: NA
J gene: TRBJ1-5
V gene: TRBV9
CDR3 protein: CASSVGGNSNQPQHF
CDR3 DNA: TGTGCCAGCAGCGTAGGAGGGAATAGCAATCAGCCCCAGCATTTT

clone size: many
D gene: NA
J gene: TRBJ1-1
V gene: TRBV30
CDR3 protein: CAWWTPIEAFF
CDR3 DNA: TGTGCCTGGTGGACACCCATTGAAGCTTTCTTT

clone size: NA
D gene: NA
J gene: TRBJ2-7
V gene: TRBV3-1/TRBV3-2
CDR3 protein: CASSQEGLKQYF
CDR3 DNA: TGTGCCAGCAGCCAAGAGGGGCTCAAGCAGTACTTC

clone size: once
D gene: NA
J gene: TRBJ1-2
V gene: TRBV14
CDR3 protein: CASSQVAGRVYGYTF
CDR3 DNA: TGTGCCAGCAGCCAGGTCGCAGGGAGGGTTTACGGCTACACCTTC

clone size: NA
D gene: NA
J gene: TRBJ1-2
V gene: TRBV20-1
CDR3 protein: CSARSGVGYTF
CDR3 DNA: TGCAGTGCGCGATCAGGGGTCGGCTACACCTTC

clone size: NA
D gene: NA
J gene: TRBJ1-1
V gene: TRBV18
CDR3 protein: CASSPRQSNTEAFF
CDR3 DNA: TGTGCCAGCTCACCAAGACAATCGAACACTGAAGCTTTCTTT

clone size: NA
D gene: TRBD2
J gene: TRBJ2-7
V gene: TRBV5-1
CDR3 protein: CASSLSGRAREQYF
CDR3 DNA: TGCGCCAGCAGCTTGAGCGGGAGGGCCCGGGAGCAGTACTTC

clone size: once
D gene: TRBD1
J gene: TRBJ1-4
V gene: TRBV28
CDR3 protein: CASSDDRENEKLFF
CDR3 DNA: TGTGCCAGCAGTGATGACAGGGAGAATGAAAAACTGTTTTTT

clone size: NA
D gene: NA
J gene: TRBJ2-3
V gene: TRBV3-1/TRBV3-2
CDR3 protein: CASSQNPRGTDTQYF
CDR3 DNA: TGTGCCAGCAGCCAAAACCCGCGTGGCACAGATACGCAGTATTTT

clone size: NA
D gene: NA
J gene: TRBJ2-2
V gene: TRBV28
CDR3 protein: CASSRDTTYLNTGELFF
CDR3 DNA: TGTGCCAGCAGCCGGGACACGACATACTTGAACACCGGGGAGCTGTTTTTT

clone size: few
D gene: NA
J gene: TRBJ2-7
V gene: TRBV12-3/TRBV12-4
CDR3 protein: CASSLRTEYEQYF
CDR3 DNA: TGTGCCAGCAGTTTAAGGACAGAGTACGAGCAGTACTTC

clone size: NA
D gene: NA
J gene: TRBJ1-5
V gene: TRBV21-1
CDR3 protein: CAIRQGDSNQPQHF
CDR3 DNA: TGTGCCATCCGTCAGGGCGACTCCAATCAGCCCCAGCATTTT

clone size: NA
D gene: NA
J gene: TRBJ2-7
V gene: TRBV21-1
CDR3 protein: CASLPWGRQGLRGSGGGTYEQYF
CDR3 DNA: TGTGCCAGCCTCCCCTGGGGAAGGCAGGGGCTCCGGGGTAGCGGGGGGGGAACCTACGAGCAGTACTTC

clone size: NA
D gene: TRBD2
J gene: TRBJ2-1
V gene: TRBV6-5
CDR3 protein: CASSRLAEYNEQFF
CDR3 DNA: TGTGCCAGCAGCCGGCTAGCGGAGTACAATGAGCAGTTCTTC

clone size: NA
D gene: NA
J gene: TRBJ1-2
V gene: TRBV11-2
CDR3 protein: CASSLGQAANYGYTF
CDR3 DNA: TGTGCCAGCAGCTTAGGTCAGGCCGCTAACTATGGCTACACCTTC

clone size: NA
D gene: NA
J gene: TRBJ2-3
V gene: TRBV4-1
CDR3 protein: CASSQDPYRSDTQYF
CDR3 DNA: TGCGCCAGCAGCCAAGACCCCTATCGCTCGGATACGCAGTATTTT

clone size: NA
D gene: NA
J gene: TRBJ2-3
V gene: TRBV7-2
CDR3 protein: CASSLWDIYTDTQYF
CDR3 DNA: TGTGCCAGCAGCTTATGGGACATTTACACAGATACGCAGTATTTT

clone size: NA
D gene: TRBD2
J gene: TRBJ2-1
V gene: TRBV9
CDR3 protein: CASSLGTSGGNEQFF
CDR3 DNA: TGTGCCAGCAGCTTAGGGACTAGCGGGGGAAATGAGCAGTTCTTC

clone size: NA
D gene: NA
J gene: TRBJ1-1
V gene: TRBV30
CDR3 protein: CAWSQGTEAFF
CDR3 DNA: TGTGCCTGGAGCCAGGGCACTGAAGCTTTCTTT

clone size: NA
D gene: NA
J gene: TRBJ2-2
V gene: TRBV11-3
CDR3 protein: CASSLGENTGELFF
CDR3 DNA: TGTGCCAGCAGCTTAGGAGAGAACACCGGGGAGCTGTTTTTT